This TCR beta chain derives from a study of CD8 T cells in ankylosing spondylitis. Broader study findings: There were earlier reports of some motif variants in reactive arthritis synovial fluid and blood. Blood of patients with ankylosing spondylitis appeared to be characterized by a TCR beta motif of eight highly homologous variants.

TCRdb reanalysed the 5' RACE reads using MiXCR and keeps one entry per CDR3 protein. This table holds roughly 40,000 distinct CDR3 sequences, roughly 2.5% found once. J was trimmed by 8 bases and V by 4 bases; bases with no gene match: 12. There are 15 residues in the CDR3. Germline assignment: CDR1 SGDLS and CDR2 YYNGEE. Concerning this clonotype itself: The antigen remains undetermined.

This receptor was taken from a male donor with ankylosing spondylitis or in good health (not recorded which). The V call is TRBV9, the J call TRBJ2-1; 7 bases align to TRBD2. Material for sequencing was blood, either unsorted or a sorted T cell fraction (not recorded which). For the CDR3, the DNA is TGTGCCAGCAGCCTCTGGGGCGGGAGTGGCTATGAGCAGTTCTTC. It translates to CASSLWGGSGYEQFF. Drawing the rest from reference TRBV9 and TRBJ2-1, the complete variable domain is DSGVTQTPKHLITATGQRVTLRCSPRSGDLSVYWYQQSLDQGLQFLIQYYNGEERAKGNILERFSAQQFPDLHSELNLSSLELGDSALYFCASSLWGGSGYEQFFGPGTRLTVL.